A single sample gave rise to the 29 T cell receptor beta chains below, sequenced in a study of T-cell reconstitution after alpha-beta-depleted transplantation in children. Unique molecular identifiers were used to barcode this TCRbeta library. Each CDR3 protein is one row after TCRdb ran MiXCR on the PCR reads. The table shows about 300,000 distinct CDR3 sequences, with 9.5% to 13% occurring only once. The source material was PBMCs, sampled before TCRalphabeta/CD19-depleted stem cell transplant. These receptors were collected from a boy less than two years old with acute myeloid leukemia, due to receive a stem cell transplant.

This clonotype was detected only a few times. This chain joins TRBV28 and TRBJ2-4; weak D call: TRBD2 (6 bases). The CDR3 length is 18 residues. CDR1 and CDR2 from the germline V gene are MDHEN and SYDVKM. V lost 5 bases, J lost 9 bases, and 29 bases lay in between. CDR3: CASSRSPVQVVLRGIQYF. For the CDR3, the DNA is TGTGCCAGCAGTCGATCCCCGGTTCAGGTAGTCCTGCGGGGCATTCAGTACTTC.

This clonotype was observed many times. The chain carries TRBV12-3 or TRBV12-4 and TRBJ2-5, with 14 bases matching TRBD2. This CDR3 comprises 15 residues. The V and J ends lost 6 bases and 4 bases, in that order; junction bases with no gene match: 4. The CDR3 DNA follows: TGTGCCAGCAGCCAGGGACTAGCGGGAGTAGAGACCCAGTACTTC. It specifies CASSQGLAGVETQYF.

The sample holds many counts of this clonotype. The rearrangement joins TRBV6-1 to TRBJ1-5, with D unclear. From germline, CDR1 is MNHNS and CDR2 SASEGT. This CDR3 is built from 14 residues. Trimming pared 1 base from V and 0 bases from J, leaving 4 bases between. The CDR3 loop is CASSEGYSNQPQHF. The CDR3 nucleotides read TGTGCCAGCAGTGAAGGATATAGCAATCAGCCCCAGCATTTT.

This clonotype was counted ten times or more. The chain carries TRBV5-1 and TRBJ1-1; the D is unclear. The CDR3 is made up of 12 amino acids. Trimming shortened V by 3 bases and J by 6 bases, and 9 bases separated the two germline ends. In germline, CDR1 is SGHRS, CDR2 YFSETQ. The CDR3 loop reads CASSSGAAEAFF. The CDR3 region has the DNA TGCGCCAGCAGCTCGGGAGCTGCTGAAGCTTTCTTT.

This clonotype was counted ten times or more. The V gene is TRBV28, the J gene TRBJ2-1; no firm D call. The CDR3 has 15 residues. The germline CDR1 and CDR2 sequences are MDHEN and SYDVKM. Trimming removed 6 bases at V and 0 bases at J, with 12 bases between. The chain's CDR3 is CASRTGGISYNEQFF. CDR3 in DNA: TGTGCCAGCAGGACCGGTGGGATCTCCTACAATGAGCAGTTCTTC.

This clonotype has at least ten counts. J is TRBJ2-1 and V is TRBV7-3; D remains unclear. Germline V gives CDR1 SGHTA, CDR2 FQGTGA. V dropped 2 bases and J dropped 7 bases, with 9 bases sitting between them. CDR3 length equals 13 residues. This chain's CDR3 is CASSLLGRNEQFF. CDR3 DNA: TGTGCCAGCAGCTTATTAGGCCGGAATGAGCAGTTCTTC.

The chain uses TRBV3-1 and TRBJ2-5; possibly TRBD2 for D (5 bases). The CDR3 length is 17 residues. V dropped 1 base and J dropped 3 bases, with 18 bases sitting between them. Germline lookup yields CDR1 LGHDT and CDR2 YNNKEL (reference sequence). The CDR3 here is CASSQGVGGTREETQYF. The CDR3 DNA reads TGTGCCAGCAGCCAAGGGGTTGGAGGAACTAGAGAAGAGACCCAGTACTTC.

In this sample, this clonotype turned up many times. This chain uses TRBV29-1 with TRBJ1-2; no reliable D call. The length of the CDR3 is 12 residues. Trimming removed 8 bases from V and 0 bases from J, with 10 bases in between. Germline V gene data show CDR1 as SQVTM and CDR2 as ANQGSEA. CDR3 DNA: TGCAGCCCCTGGAGAGCTAACTATGGCTACACCTTC. It specifies CSPWRANYGYTF.

This clonotype was recorded at least ten times. This chain joins TRBV6-1 and TRBJ2-3; 10 positions agree with TRBD2. V trimming: 3 bases; J trimming: 4 bases; junction bases outside the gene matches: 4. CDR1 is MNHNS, CDR2 SASEGT, per germline. The CDR3 loop spans 15 amino acids. CDR3 residues: CASSDRSGGADTQYF. The CDR3 DNA reads TGTGCCAGCAGTGATAGGAGCGGGGGGGCAGATACGCAGTATTTT.

This clonotype occurred many times. The chain carries TRBV5-1 and TRBJ1-5; 7 bases line up with TRBD1. The CDR3 runs to 14 residues. J lost 7 bases, V lost 3 bases, and 7 bases had no gene match. Germline V lookup: CDR1 SGHRS, CDR2 YFSETQ. As DNA, the CDR3 is TGCGCCAGCAGCTCCACAGGGGTCGGACAGCCCCAGCATTTT. Its translation is CASSSTGVGQPQHF.

In regard to this clonotype: A much larger clone is a single base away; this may be a read error. The rearrangement uses TRBV28 and TRBJ2-1; 13 positions agree with TRBD2. CDR1 and CDR2 (germline): MDHEN, SYDVKM. Losses at the gene ends were 3 bases for V and 6 bases for J; bases not matched to a gene: 8. CDR3 length: 17 residues. The CDR3 DNA is TGTGCCAGCAGTTTGGGACTAGCGGGGACCTGTTCCAATGAGCAGTTCTTC. This encodes CASSLGLAGTCSNEQFF.

This clonotype was counted at least ten times. The chain recombines TRBV4-2 with TRBJ2-1, with D unresolved. Trimming shortened V by 4 bases and J by 4 bases, and 17 bases separated the two germline ends. The CDR3 runs 16 residues. CDR1 LGHNA and CDR2 YNFKEQ come from the germline V gene. DNA of the CDR3: TGTGCCAGCAGCCCAACGGACGGAATTTTTTACAATGAGCAGTTCTTC. Encoded protein: CASSPTDGIFYNEQFF.

This clonotype was seen repeatedly, ten times or more. This chain uses TRBV20-1 with TRBJ2-5; 9 nucleotides match TRBD1. V dropped 6 bases and J dropped 2; count of bases not matched to a gene: 7. This CDR3 comprises 14 residues. Germline assignment: CDR1 DFQATT and CDR2 SNEGSKA (reference sequence). The CDR3 loop is CSAIRDRVQETQYF. The DNA for the CDR3 is TGCAGTGCAATCCGGGACAGGGTTCAAGAGACCCAGTACTTC.

This clonotype was seen ten or more times. This chain joins TRBV12-3 or TRBV12-4 and TRBJ2-3, with TRBD2 matching 8 bases. This CDR3 comprises 14 residues. V trimming: 6 bases; J trimming: 2 bases; junction bases outside the gene matches: 4. CDR3 DNA sequence: TGTGCCAGCAGCCCGGGGGGGCCCACAGATACGCAGTATTTT. This encodes CASSPGGPTDTQYF.

This clonotype was counted ten times or more. The rearrangement links TRBV2 to TRBJ2-7; D might be TRBD1 or TRBD2, each matching 5 bases. The CDR3 has 13 amino acids. Between the trimmed V and J ends, which lost 4 bases and 2 bases, there was a span of 9 bases. The germline V gene has CDR1 SNHLY and CDR2 FYNNEI. For the CDR3, the DNA is TGTGCCAGCAGTGGGGGGAACCCCTACGAGCAGTACTTC. Amino acids: CASSGGNPYEQYF.

The chain is built from TRBV7-9 and TRBJ2-1; 8 bases are a match to TRBD2. Trimming cost V 2 bases and J 0 bases; bases outside gene matches: 6. Germline values: CDR1 SEHNR, CDR2 FQNEAQ (reference sequence). The CDR3 sequence is 17 residues long. Here the CDR3 DNA reads TGTGCCAGCAGCTTACGACCTAGCGGGCGCTCCTACAATGAGCAGTTCTTC. It translates to CASSLRPSGRSYNEQFF.

This clonotype occurred many times. The chain joins TRBV20-1 to TRBJ2-4; TRBD1 matches 9 bases. There are 16 residues in the CDR3. V shed 3 bases, J shed 3 bases, and the junction held 9 bases outside the gene matches. CDR1 and CDR2 from the germline V gene are DFQATT and SNEGSKA (reference sequence). CDR3 in amino acids: CSASTGGAGGKNIQYF. The CDR3 nucleotides read TGCAGTGCTAGCACAGGGGGCGCGGGCGGCAAAAACATTCAGTACTTC.

At least ten counts were recorded for this clonotype. The CDR3: CASSPTPRGVETQYF. As DNA, the CDR3 is TGTGCCAGCAGTCCCACCCCTCGGGGAGTCGAGACCCAGTACTTC. The rearrangement joins TRBV12-3 or TRBV12-4 to TRBJ2-5; D may be TRBD2 (5 bases). The CDR3 loop spans 15 amino acids. Trimming removed 5 bases from V and 5 bases from J, with 18 bases in between.

In this sample, this clonotype turned up many times. The genes are TRBV28 and TRBJ2-7, with a possible D match to TRBD2 (6 bases). The V end was cut by 3 bases, the J end by 0 bases, with 9 bases between. Per germline, CDR1 MDHEN and CDR2 SYDVKM. This CDR3 comprises 14 residues. CDR3 coding DNA: TGTGCCAGCAGTTTTACGGGAGCCTCCTACGAGCAGTACTTC. It codes for CASSFTGASYEQYF.

This clonotype was observed a few times. The rearrangement uses TRBV3-1 and TRBJ1-3; D unclear. V dropped 0 bases and J dropped 4 bases, with 7 bases sitting between them. The germline V gene has CDR1 LGHDT and CDR2 YNNKEL (reference sequence). The CDR3 runs 14 residues. The CDR3 loop reads CASSQEDAGNTIYF. The CDR3 region has the DNA TGTGCCAGCAGCCAAGAAGACGCGGGAAACACCATATATTTT.

This clonotype was recorded at least ten times. This sequence joins TRBV5-4 and TRBJ2-3; 8 nucleotides agree with TRBD2. Germline loops: CDR1 SGHNT, CDR2 YYREEE (reference sequence). With V trimmed by 3 bases and J by 5 bases, 11 bases remained unmatched. CDR3 length: 16 amino acids. The CDR3 loop reads CASSSYSGVDEDTQYF. The CDR3 bases are TGTGCCAGCAGCTCTTATAGCGGGGTAGATGAAGATACGCAGTATTTT.

There are many counts of this clonotype. V and J are TRBV5-1 and TRBJ1-3, with 10 bases identical to TRBD1. Per germline, CDR1 SGHRS and CDR2 YFSETQ. Losses at the gene ends were 3 bases for V and 0 bases for J; bases not matched to a gene: 6. The length of the CDR3 is 17 residues. The DNA of the CDR3 is TGCGCCAGCAGCTGGACCGGGACAGGGGCCTCTGGAAACACCATATATTTT. Translating it yields CASSWTGTGASGNTIYF.

The sample holds a few counts of this clonotype. The chain joins TRBV18 to TRBJ1-4; tentatively, D is TRBD1 (5 bases). The V end was cut by 0 bases, the J end by 7 bases, with 12 bases between. Germline CDR1 KGHSH, CDR2 LQKENI. The CDR3 sequence is 15 residues long. The CDR3 spells CASSPPRQGGEKLFF. The DNA of the CDR3 is TGTGCCAGCTCACCACCAAGGCAGGGAGGTGAAAAACTGTTTTTT.

This clonotype was found many times. The rearrangement joins TRBV29-1 to TRBJ2-2; 9 nucleotides agree with TRBD1. The junction had 1 base not matched to a gene; V was cut back by 4 bases and J by 4 bases. The CDR3 length is 13 residues. From germline, CDR1 is SQVTM and CDR2 ANQGSEA. In nucleotides, the CDR3 is TGCAGCGTTGCGGGACAGGGCACCGGGGAGCTGTTTTTT. As protein: CSVAGQGTGELFF.

This clonotype occurred many times. The chain combines TRBV7-9 with TRBJ2-5; 10 bases map to TRBD2. This CDR3 is built from 15 residues. Germline loops: CDR1 SEHNR, CDR2 FQNEAQ (reference sequence). V trimming: 4 bases; J trimming: 7 bases; junction bases outside the gene matches: 9. As DNA, the CDR3 is TGTGCCAGCAGCTCCCAGCGGGGGGGTCATGGGACCCAGTACTTC. Protein: CASSSQRGGHGTQYF.

J is TRBJ2-3 and V is TRBV10-3, with 9 nucleotides matching TRBD2. J gave up 7 bases and V 2 bases, and 7 bases lay outside the gene matches. CDR1 is ENHRY, CDR2 SYGVKD, per germline. The CDR3 has 15 amino acids. The DNA of the CDR3 is TGTGCCATCAGTGAGACGCGGGAGGGCCGATATACGCAGTATTTT. It codes for CAISETREGRYTQYF.

This clonotype was seen a handful of times. The chain has TRBV5-1 and TRBJ2-5; D remains unclear. V lost 2 bases and J 4 bases, leaving 9 bases between the germline ends. The CDR3 sequence is 13 residues long. Germline lookup yields CDR1 SGHRS and CDR2 YFSETQ. The CDR3 loop reads CASSFSAGETQYF. The CDR3 DNA reads as TGCGCCAGCAGCTTCTCAGCCGGAGAGACCCAGTACTTC.

This clonotype was recorded a few times. This chain links TRBV4-3 with TRBJ2-1; a weak D match, TRBD1 (5 bases). The germline gives CDR1 LGHNA, CDR2 YSLEER. V lost 3 bases, J lost 7 bases, and 16 bases lay in between. The CDR3 extends over 15 amino acids. DNA of the CDR3: TGCGCCAGCAGCCAGGAAACAGGCCCGGAGAATGAGCAGTTCTTC. Its protein product is CASSQETGPENEQFF.

In this sample, this clonotype turned up many times. The chain employs TRBV3-1 and TRBJ2-1; D unresolved. The V gene's germline CDR1 is LGHDT and CDR2 YNNKEL (reference sequence). This CDR3 contains 15 residues. With 3 bases removed from V and 4 bases from J, the gap between germline ends came to 13 bases. The CDR3 here is CASSQAGRIYNEQFF. In DNA form, the CDR3 reads TGTGCCAGCAGCCAGGCTGGGCGTATTTACAATGAGCAGTTCTTC.